Each of the 17 T cell receptor beta chains below was sequenced from the same sample in a study of neurological immune-mediated disorders (dated by TCRdb to the late 2010s). Receptor libraries were prepared by 5' RACE. The instrument was an Illumina HiSeq 2500. Through fastp at Q25 and MiXCR, TCRdb rebuilt clones from the public reads, retaining in-frame beta chains. Duplicate CDR3 protein sequences are folded into a single record with the most common DNA and genes. The sample includes over 50,000 distinct CDR3 sequences, with 3% to 3.5% observed a single time. Clones ranked in the top ten supply 5.5% to 6% of the sample. Input material: PBMCs. These receptors were collected from a man between 35 and 55 years old with multiple sclerosis.

This clonotype was detected ten times or more. V gene TRBV20-1 combines with J gene TRBJ1-1; unclear D gene. Germline V gene lookup returns CDR1 DFQATT and CDR2 SNEGSKA (reference sequence). The CDR3 length is 15 residues. This CDR3 is CSIGRVGERNTEAFF. DNA of the CDR3: TGCAGCATTGGGCGGGTGGGAGAGAGGAACACTGAAGCTTTCTTT.

In this sample, this clonotype turned up many times. The chain joins TRBV20-1 to TRBJ2-1, with 9 positions matching TRBD1. The CDR3 runs 14 residues. After removal of 0 bases from V and 5 bases from J, the junction contained 2 bases not matched to a gene. Germline V gene lookup returns CDR1 DFQATT and CDR2 SNEGSKA (reference sequence). The CDR3 loop is CSARDGTGNNEQFF. In DNA form, the CDR3 reads TGCAGTGCTAGAGATGGGACAGGGAACAATGAGCAGTTCTTC.

This clonotype was counted at least ten times. The chain links TRBV7-3 to TRBJ2-3; 9 bases match TRBD1. Trimming removed 4 bases from V and 5 bases from J; junction bases left unmatched: 7. Looked up from germline, CDR1 is SGHTA and CDR2 is FQGTGA. CDR3 length: 15 residues. The CDR3 nucleotides are TGTGCCAGCAGCTCTATGGGACAGGGAAGAGATACGCAGTATTTT. Its protein product is CASSSMGQGRDTQYF. Full variable domain (outside the CDR3, taken from reference TRBV7-3 and TRBJ2-3): GAGVSQTPSNKVTEKGKYVELRCDPISGHTALYWYRQSLGQGPEFLIYFQGTGAADDSGLPNDRFFAVRPEGSVSTLKIQRTERGDSAVYLCASSSMGQGRDTQYFGPGTRLTVL.

This clonotype has ten or more counts. V gene TRBV5-1 combines with J gene TRBJ1-1, with a weak D call TRBD1 (5 bases). Trimming cost V 2 bases and J 8 bases, with 7 bases left between them. The CDR3 totals 11 residues. Germline V gene data show CDR1 as SGHRS and CDR2 as YFSETQ. The CDR3 DNA follows: TGCGCCAGCAGCTTCGACAGCGAAGCTTTCTTT. Its translation: CASSFDSEAFF.

This clonotype was picked up many times. The chain is built from TRBV27 and TRBJ1-5; 10 nucleotides line up with TRBD1. The CDR3 length is 15 residues. V shed 6 bases, J shed 4 bases, and the junction held 6 bases outside the gene matches. CDR1 and CDR2 from the germline V gene are MNHEY and SMNVEV (reference sequence). CDR3: CASRKTGQGNQPQHF. CDR3 in DNA: TGTGCCAGCAGAAAAACGGGACAGGGGAATCAGCCCCAGCATTTT.

The sample holds many counts of this clonotype. The V and J genes are TRBV5-1 and TRBJ2-7; 8 bases line up with TRBD1. Trimming at V came to 3 bases and at J to 4 bases, leaving 6 bases not matched to a gene. CDR3 length: 14 residues. The germline V gene has CDR1 SGHRS and CDR2 YFSETQ. This CDR3 is CASSSGQGWYEQYF. The CDR3 nucleotides are TGCGCCAGCAGCTCAGGACAGGGCTGGTACGAGCAGTACTTC.

This clonotype was observed at least ten times. V and J are TRBV12-3 or TRBV12-4 and TRBJ2-7; D ambiguous. V was pared by 1 base and J by 7 bases, with 14 bases between. This CDR3 has 14 amino acids. DNA for the CDR3: TGTGCCAGCAGTTTAGGGACCGCTACTCTGGAGCAGTACTTC. Translation gives CASSLGTATLEQYF.

The rearrangement uses TRBV11-2 and TRBJ2-2; 8 bases are a match to TRBD2. From germline, CDR1 is SGHAT and CDR2 FQNNGV. The CDR3 runs 16 residues. With V trimmed by 2 bases and J by 0 bases, 2 bases remained unmatched. The CDR3, as DNA: TGTGCCAGCAGCTTACTAGCGGGCGCGAACACCGGGGAGCTGTTTTTT. It encodes CASSLLAGANTGELFF.

The rearrangement joins TRBV5-1 to TRBJ1-5; 7 bases map to TRBD1. V dropped 7 bases and J dropped 5; count of bases not matched to a gene: 9. The germline gives CDR1 SGHRS, CDR2 YFSETQ. The CDR3 length is 14 residues. The CDR3 DNA reads as TGCGCCAGCCCGGGACAGCGTTTTGATCAGCCCCAGCATTTT. Protein: CASPGQRFDQPQHF. Full variable domain (outside the CDR3, taken from reference TRBV5-1 and TRBJ1-5): KAGVTQTPRYLIKTRGQQVTLSCSPISGHRSVSWYQQTPGQGLQFLFEYFSETQRNKGNFPGRFSGRQFSNSRSEMNVSTLELGDSALYLCASPGQRFDQPQHFGDGTRLSIL.

The sample holds many counts of this clonotype. This chain links TRBV3-1 with TRBJ2-3; no firm D call. This CDR3 contains 13 residues. V was shortened by 1 base and J by 5 bases, with 7 bases between the two germline ends. CDR1 is LGHDT, CDR2 YNNKEL, per germline (reference sequence). This CDR3 is CASSQGRIDTQYF. CDR3 DNA: TGTGCCAGCAGCCAAGGGCGGATAGATACGCAGTATTTT.

This clonotype was recorded at least ten times. The chain joins TRBV5-6 to TRBJ1-6, with D possibly being TRBD1 (5 bases). Germline lookup yields CDR1 SGHDT and CDR2 YYEEEE. The CDR3 covers 14 residues. The ends were cut back, 3 bases at V and 6 bases at J, with 10 bases in the middle. CDR3 residues: CASSSGTFNSPLHF. Here the CDR3 DNA reads TGTGCCAGCAGCTCTGGGACTTTTAATTCACCCCTCCACTTT.

This clonotype has a count of ten or more. The rearrangement uses TRBV7-2 and TRBJ2-7; the D gene is possibly TRBD2 (6 bases). Germline values: CDR1 SGHTA, CDR2 FQGNSA. This CDR3 is built from 14 residues. V lost 5 bases and J lost 5, with 16 bases in between. Written as DNA, the CDR3 is TGTGCCAGCAGCCGATTCGCGGGGTCGGACGAGCAGTACTTC. Translating it yields CASSRFAGSDEQYF.

V is TRBV18 and J is TRBJ1-1; the D is unclear. This CDR3 spans 14 amino acids. Per germline, CDR1 KGHSH and CDR2 LQKENI. V was trimmed by 2 bases and J by 0 bases, leaving 7 bases between them. The CDR3 region is CASSPKTMNTEAFF. CDR3 DNA: TGTGCCAGCTCACCAAAAACCATGAACACTGAAGCTTTCTTT.

This clonotype was found many times. This rearrangement joins TRBV5-1 to TRBJ1-2, with unresolved D. CDR1 SGHRS and CDR2 YFSETQ come from the germline V gene. The CDR3 runs to 13 residues. The V end was cut by 0 bases, the J end by 7 bases, with 10 bases between. The CDR3 nucleotides read TGCGCCAGCAGCTTGGCCGGACTATCTGGCTACACCTTC. This encodes CASSLAGLSGYTF.

Regarding this clonotype: A much larger clone differs by one base, so this may be a read error. The V and J genes are TRBV5-4 and TRBJ1-1, with 8 bases lining up with TRBD1. From germline, CDR1 is SGHNT and CDR2 YYREEE (reference sequence). This CDR3 has 15 residues. The CDR3 loop is CASSSRTGLGTEALF. CDR3 bases: TGTGCCAGCAGCTCCAGGACAGGGCTCGGCACTGAAGCTCTCTTT.

This clonotype was observed at least ten times. Written as DNA, the CDR3 is TGTGCCAGCAGCGAGGCCCCTAGCGGGGGCAATGAGCAGTTCTTC. It is translated as CASSEAPSGGNEQFF. The rearrangement uses TRBV9 and TRBJ2-1; TRBD2 agrees at 10 bases. With V trimmed by 3 bases and J by 6 bases, 6 bases remained unmatched. The CDR3 is 15 amino acids. Germline lookup yields CDR1 SGDLS and CDR2 YYNGEE.

As to this clonotype: Likely a read error: the CDR3 ends without its conserved phenylalanine or tryptophan. The chain recombines TRBV27 with TRBJ1-1; 10 bases fit TRBD1. Germline CDR1 reads MNHEY; CDR2 reads SMNVEV (reference sequence). Trimming cost V 5 bases and J 2 bases; bases outside gene matches: 2. The CDR3 has 14 amino acids. The CDR3 DNA sequence: TGTGCCAGCAGTCTGACAGGGGGCAACACTGAAGCTTTCAAT. Its translation is CASSLTGGNTEAFN.